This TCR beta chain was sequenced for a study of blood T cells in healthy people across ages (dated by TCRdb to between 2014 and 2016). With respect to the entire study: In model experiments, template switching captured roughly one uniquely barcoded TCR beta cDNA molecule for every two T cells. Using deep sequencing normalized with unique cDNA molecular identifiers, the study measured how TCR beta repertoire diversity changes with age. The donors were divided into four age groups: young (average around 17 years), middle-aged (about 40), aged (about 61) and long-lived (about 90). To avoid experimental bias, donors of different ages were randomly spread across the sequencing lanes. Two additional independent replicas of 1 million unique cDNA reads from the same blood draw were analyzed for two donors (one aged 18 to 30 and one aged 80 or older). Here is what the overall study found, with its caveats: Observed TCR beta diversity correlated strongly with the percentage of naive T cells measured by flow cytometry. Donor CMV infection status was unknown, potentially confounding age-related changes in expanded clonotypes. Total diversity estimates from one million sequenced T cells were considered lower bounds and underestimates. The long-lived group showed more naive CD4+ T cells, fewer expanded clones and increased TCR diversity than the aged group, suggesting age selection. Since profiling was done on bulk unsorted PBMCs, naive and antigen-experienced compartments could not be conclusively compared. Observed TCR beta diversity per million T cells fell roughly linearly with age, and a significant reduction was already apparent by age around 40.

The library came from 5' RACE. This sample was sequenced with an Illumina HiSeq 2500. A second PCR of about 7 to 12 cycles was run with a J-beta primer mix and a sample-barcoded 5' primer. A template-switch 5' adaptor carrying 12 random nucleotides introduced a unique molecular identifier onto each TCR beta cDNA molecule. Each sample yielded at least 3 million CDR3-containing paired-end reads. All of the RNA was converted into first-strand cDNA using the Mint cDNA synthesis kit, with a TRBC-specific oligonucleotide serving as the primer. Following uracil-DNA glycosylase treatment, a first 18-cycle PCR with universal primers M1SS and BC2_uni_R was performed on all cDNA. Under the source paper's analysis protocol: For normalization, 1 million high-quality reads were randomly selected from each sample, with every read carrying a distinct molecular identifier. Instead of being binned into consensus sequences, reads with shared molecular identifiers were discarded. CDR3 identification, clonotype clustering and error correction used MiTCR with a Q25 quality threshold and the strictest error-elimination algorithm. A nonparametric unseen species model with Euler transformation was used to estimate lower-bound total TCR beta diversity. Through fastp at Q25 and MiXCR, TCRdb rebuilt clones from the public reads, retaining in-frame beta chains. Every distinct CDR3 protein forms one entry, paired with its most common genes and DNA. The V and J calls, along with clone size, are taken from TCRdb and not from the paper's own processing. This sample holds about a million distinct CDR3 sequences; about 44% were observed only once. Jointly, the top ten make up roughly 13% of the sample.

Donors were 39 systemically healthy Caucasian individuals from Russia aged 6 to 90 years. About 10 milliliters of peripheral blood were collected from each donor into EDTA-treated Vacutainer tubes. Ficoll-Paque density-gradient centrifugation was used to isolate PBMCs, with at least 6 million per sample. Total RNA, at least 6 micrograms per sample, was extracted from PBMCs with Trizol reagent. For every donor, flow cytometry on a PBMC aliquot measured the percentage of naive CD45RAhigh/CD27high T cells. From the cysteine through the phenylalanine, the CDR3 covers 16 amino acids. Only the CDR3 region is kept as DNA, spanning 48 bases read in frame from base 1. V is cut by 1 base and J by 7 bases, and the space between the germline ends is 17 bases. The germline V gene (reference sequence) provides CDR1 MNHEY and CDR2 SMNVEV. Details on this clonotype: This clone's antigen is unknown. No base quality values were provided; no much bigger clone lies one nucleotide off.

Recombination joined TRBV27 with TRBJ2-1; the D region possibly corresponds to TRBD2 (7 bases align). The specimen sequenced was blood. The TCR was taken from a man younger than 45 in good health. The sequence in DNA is TGTGCCAGCAGTTTATTGGTAAGGGGGGGTCGAAATGAGCAGTTCTTC. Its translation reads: CASSLLVRGGRNEQFF.